What follows are 21 T cell receptor beta chains derived from one specimen sequenced in a study of T cell responses to AZD1222 COVID-19 vaccine. TCRdb's copy holds only in-frame clones and misses some; the assay was immunoSEQ multiplex PCR. This table has some 170,000 clones, 85% to 90% appearing once. The sample consisted of peripheral blood, taken on day 0 of AZD1222 vaccination. The receptor set was obtained from an adult in good health.

This clone appeared a single time. The chain carries TRBV10-2 and TRBJ2-1, with 11 bases identical to TRBD2. Germline CDR1 and CDR2: WSHSY and SAAADI. Trimming took 3 bases from V and 10 from J; bases not matched to a gene: 5. The CDR3 has 14 residues. The CDR3 spells CASSDSGGATEQFF. The CDR3 DNA sequence: TGCGCCAGCAGTGATAGCGGGGGGGCCACGGAGCAGTTCTTC.

The V call is TRBV6-6, the J call TRBJ1-3; D is unresolved. The ends were cut back, 8 bases at V and 4 bases at J, with 6 bases in the middle. CDR3 length: 11 residues. The V gene's germline CDR1 is MNHNY and CDR2 SVGAGI (reference sequence). The CDR3 region has the DNA TGTGCCAGCCTGGACGGAAACACCATATATTTT. Translated, it gives CASLDGNTIYF.

V usage is TRBV6-5 and J usage is TRBJ1-1; maybe TRBD1 (5 bases). Trimming shortened V by 5 bases and J by 1 base, and 11 bases separated the two germline ends. Germline CDR1 reads MNHEY; CDR2 reads SVGAGI. The CDR3 has 14 amino acids. DNA for the CDR3: TGTGCCAGCAGTCCATCGACAGCGAACACTGAAGCTTTCTTT. Protein: CASSPSTANTEAFF.

The chain uses TRBV23-1 and TRBJ2-2; 9 bases map to TRBD2. TRBV23-1 is annotated as an ORF whose role is uncertain. V lost 10 bases, J lost 4 bases, and 13 bases stayed unmatched. CDR3 length: 16 residues. Here the CDR3 DNA reads TGCGCCAACCGATGTAGTCCTAGCGGGGTCACCGGGGAGCTGTTTTTT. Amino acid sequence: CANRCSPSGVTGELFF.

The V call is TRBV5-4, the J call TRBJ2-5, with D perhaps TRBD1 (5 bases). In germline, CDR1 is SGHNT, CDR2 YYREEE (reference sequence). The CDR3 has 14 amino acids. Deletions cut 0 bases from V and 3 bases from J, with 9 bases between. The CDR3 bases are TGTGCCAGCAGCTTGGGTTCCAGGGAAGAGACCCAGTACTTC. This encodes CASSLGSREETQYF.

The V and J genes are TRBV19 and TRBJ1-5; D call uncertain. Trimming pared 4 bases from V and 0 bases from J, leaving 10 bases between. This CDR3 has 15 residues. Germline V gives CDR1 LNHDA, CDR2 SQIVND (reference sequence). The DNA of the CDR3 is TGTGCCAGTAGTACTATGACGGATAGCAATCAGCCCCAGCATTTT. Its translation: CASSTMTDSNQPQHF.

This clone was counted between two and nine times. The rearrangement uses TRBV19 and TRBJ2-2; D is ambiguous. The CDR3 is 15 amino acids. Germline CDR1 LNHDA, CDR2 SQIVND (reference sequence). Trimming stripped 1 base from V and 5 bases from J, with 11 bases between. CDR3: CASSIGQTITGELFF. The CDR3 DNA reads as TGTGCCAGTAGTATAGGCCAAACAATTACCGGGGAGCTGTTTTTT.

V is TRBV6-5 and J is TRBJ2-7; 7 bases line up with TRBD2. The V segment lost 6 bases and the J segment 4 bases; nucleotides outside the gene matches: 12. Germline V gene data show CDR1 as MNHEY and CDR2 as SVGAGI. This CDR3 region has 15 residues. The CDR3 protein is CASRPLTGTTYEQYF. In nucleotides, the CDR3 is TGTGCCAGCAGACCACTCACCGGGACTACTTACGAGCAGTACTTC.

This sequence joins TRBV10-3 and TRBJ2-5, with 10 nucleotides matching TRBD2. J lost 3 bases, V lost 3 bases, and 4 bases had no gene match. CDR3 length equals 15 residues. Germline CDR1 and CDR2: ENHRY and SYGVKD. The CDR3 nucleotides are TGTGCCATCAGTGACGCAGCGGGGGGGAAAGAGACCCAGTACTTC. As protein: CAISDAAGGKETQYF.

V and J are TRBV7-2 and TRBJ2-1; D might be TRBD2 (5 bases). V gave up 5 bases and J gave up 0 bases, with 8 bases separating them. CDR1 and CDR2 from the germline V gene are SGHTA and FQGNSA. The CDR3 contains 14 residues. The CDR3 spells CASSPTTSYNEQFF. Here the CDR3 DNA reads TGTGCCAGCAGCCCGACTACCTCCTACAATGAGCAGTTCTTC.

The V gene is TRBV6-5, the J gene TRBJ2-2; TRBD2 matches 10 bases. The CDR3 sequence is 14 residues long. Germline trimming cut 10 bases from V and 1 base from J; bases unmatched to any gene: 3. Germline V gives CDR1 MNHEY, CDR2 SVGAGI. The CDR3 here is CAIRTSGNTGELFF. CDR3 sequence (DNA): TGTGCCATCAGGACTAGCGGGAACACCGGGGAGCTGTTTTTT.

V gene TRBV9 combines with J gene TRBJ2-3, with a weak D call TRBD1 (5 bases). V lost 2 bases and J lost 6, with 13 bases in between. CDR1 is SGDLS and CDR2 is YYNGEE in the germline V gene. This CDR3 region has 14 residues. The CDR3 DNA follows: TGTGCCAGCAGCGTTGACAGCCGCTCGGATACGCAGTATTTT. Translated: CASSVDSRSDTQYF.

V is TRBV5-4 and J is TRBJ1-6; D possibly corresponds to TRBD1 (6 bases). The ends were cut back, 2 bases at V and 7 bases at J, with 10 bases in the middle. Germline V lookup: CDR1 SGHNT, CDR2 YYREEE (reference sequence). The CDR3 sequence is 14 residues long. CDR3 bases: TGTGCCAGCAGCTTAATGGGGGCGAATTCACCCCTCCACTTT. Translation: CASSLMGANSPLHF.

This clone has a handful of counts. This sequence joins TRBV19 and TRBJ1-1, with D unresolved. Germline CDR1 reads LNHDA; CDR2 reads SQIVND (reference sequence). This CDR3 has 14 amino acids. V lost 7 bases and J lost 1, with 13 bases in between. Here the CDR3 DNA reads TGTGCCAGTACCCCTATCCGACAGAACACTGAAGCTTTCTTT. Translation gives CASTPIRQNTEAFF.

The rearrangement links TRBV7-9 to TRBJ1-5; D is unclear. The CDR3 consists of 16 residues. CDR1 and CDR2 from the germline V gene are SEHNR and FQNEAQ (reference sequence). The germline V and J ends were trimmed by 5 bases and 1 base, with 15 bases remaining between them. CDR3 in DNA: TGTGCCAGCAGCCCCGACGCAGTCGGGAGCAATCAGCCCCAGCATTTT. As protein: CASSPDAVGSNQPQHF.

V is TRBV10-2 and J is TRBJ1-1; D is uncertain. Germline assignment: CDR1 WSHSY and CDR2 SAAADI. The CDR3 length is 13 residues. Trimming took 6 bases from V and 0 from J, leaving 8 bases between them. Here the CDR3 reads CASRVSLNTEAFF. The CDR3 nucleotides read TGCGCCAGCAGGGTTTCGCTGAACACTGAAGCTTTCTTT.

This chain links TRBV5-1 with TRBJ1-1; unclear D gene. CDR3 length: 14 amino acids. Germline loops: CDR1 SGHRS, CDR2 YFSETQ. V shed 0 bases and J shed 1 base, with 7 bases lying between them. The chain's CDR3 is CASSLGRANTEAFF. DNA of the CDR3: TGCGCCAGCAGCTTGGGCCGGGCGAACACTGAAGCTTTCTTT.

This clone has just one count. This chain links TRBV28 with TRBJ2-7; 8 positions agree with TRBD1. CDR3 length: 16 residues. Germline loops: CDR1 MDHEN, CDR2 SYDVKM. The V gene end was trimmed by 6 bases and the J gene end by 6 bases; junction bases not matched to a gene: 16. The CDR3: CASRQRTGTGIFEQYF. CDR3 DNA sequence: TGTGCCAGCAGACAAAGGACCGGGACAGGCATCTTCGAGCAGTACTTC. Looking up the rest from reference TRBV28 and TRBJ2-7 gives the full variable domain: DVKVTQSSRYLVKRTGEKVFLECVQDMDHENMFWYRQDPGLGLRLIYFSYDVKMKEKGDIPEGYSVSREKKERFSLILESASTNQTSMYLCASRQRTGTGIFEQYFGPGTRLTVT.

The rearrangement links TRBV11-1 to TRBJ1-1; D is perhaps TRBD1 (5 bases). The V end was cut by 6 bases, the J end by 3 bases, with 11 bases between. CDR3 length equals 13 residues. The germline CDR1 and CDR2 sequences are SGHAT and FQDESV (reference sequence). The CDR3, as DNA: TGTGCCAGCAGGACAGACGGTTACACTGAAGCTTTCTTT. Its protein product is CASRTDGYTEAFF.

Only one count was recorded for this clone. J is TRBJ1-1 and V is TRBV6-5; D gene unclear. V was trimmed by 6 bases and J by 0 bases, leaving 11 bases between them. The CDR3 length is 14 residues. The germline gives CDR1 MNHEY, CDR2 SVGAGI. The CDR3 nucleotides read TGTGCCAGCAGGGCACCGCCCATGAACACTGAAGCTTTCTTT. Amino acids: CASRAPPMNTEAFF.

The rearrangement links TRBV15 to TRBJ1-5; D uncertain. CDR1 and CDR2 from the germline V gene are LNHNV and YYDKDF (reference sequence). The ends were cut back, 4 bases at V and 0 bases at J, with 4 bases in the middle. The CDR3 consists of 13 residues. The CDR3 nucleotides read TGTGCCACCAGCATAGATAGCAATCAGCCCCAGCATTTT. This codes for CATSIDSNQPQHF.